This note documents a single T cell receptor beta chain sequence. A second PCR of roughly 7 to 11 cycles used a sample-barcoded 5' primer and a J-beta primer mix. In TCRdb, the 5' RACE reads were re-called with MiXCR into one record per CDR3 protein. The sample has about 800,000 distinct CDR3 sequences; around a quarter are singletons. The CDR3 spans 15 residues. Germline V gives CDR1 MDHEN, CDR2 SYDVKM. The source of the sample is a study of blood T cells in healthy people across ages. The same data also contributed to another study, on T cells of mothers and their children.

The rearrangement joins TRBV28 to TRBJ2-5; possible D gene TRBD2, 5 bases. The tail of the sequence fits TRBJ2-7 better, so the J call may be wrong. The TCR originated in a boy younger than 18 in good health. The material sequenced was blood. The CDR3 sequence is CASSFGAGLSYEQYF. The CDR3 DNA sequence: TGTGCCAGCAGTTTTGGCGCGGGTCTGTCCTACGAGCAGTACTTC.